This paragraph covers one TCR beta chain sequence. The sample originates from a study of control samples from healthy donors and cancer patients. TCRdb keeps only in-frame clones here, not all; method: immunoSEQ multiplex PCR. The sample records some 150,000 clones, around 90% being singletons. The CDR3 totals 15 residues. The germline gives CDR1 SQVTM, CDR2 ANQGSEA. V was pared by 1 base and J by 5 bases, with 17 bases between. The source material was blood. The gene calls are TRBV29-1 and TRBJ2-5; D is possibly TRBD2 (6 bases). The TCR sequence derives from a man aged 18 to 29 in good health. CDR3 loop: CSVEGTRRGRETQYF. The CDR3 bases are TGCAGCGTTGAAGGCACGAGGAGGGGTCGCGAGACCCAGTACTTC.